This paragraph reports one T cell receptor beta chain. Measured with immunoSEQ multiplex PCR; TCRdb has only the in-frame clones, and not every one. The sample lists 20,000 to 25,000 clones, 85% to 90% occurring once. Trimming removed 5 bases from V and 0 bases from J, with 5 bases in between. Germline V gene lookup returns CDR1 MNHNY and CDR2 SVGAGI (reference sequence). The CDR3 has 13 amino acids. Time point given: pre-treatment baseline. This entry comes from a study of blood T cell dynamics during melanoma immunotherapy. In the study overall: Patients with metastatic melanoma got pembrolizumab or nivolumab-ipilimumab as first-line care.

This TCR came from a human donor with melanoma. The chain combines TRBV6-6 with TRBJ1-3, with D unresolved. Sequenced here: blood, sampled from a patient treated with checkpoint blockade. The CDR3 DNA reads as TGTGCCAGCAGTCAGCTCTCTGGAAACACCATATATTTT. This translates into CASSQLSGNTIYF.